This entry lists 23 T cell receptor beta chains sequenced from one sample in a study of technical replicates of blood from a handful of donors. Profiling relied on immunoSEQ multiplex PCR, and the TCRdb table lists in-frame clones only, not all of them. Among tens of thousands of clones listed, over 90% were seen once. Sample: T cells isolated from PBMCs. These receptors all come from a human donor in good health.

The chain is built from TRBV6-1 and TRBJ1-4; D gene ambiguous. Trimming pared 3 bases from V and 0 bases from J, leaving 14 bases between. The CDR3 covers 17 residues. CDR1 and CDR2 (germline): MNHNS, SASEGT. CDR3 protein: CASSEGNLWATNEKLFF. CDR3 nucleotides: TGTGCCAGCAGTGAGGGCAACTTATGGGCAACTAATGAAAAACTGTTTTTT.

The V gene is TRBV7-2, the J gene TRBJ2-3; maybe TRBD2 (6 bases). The CDR3 consists of 14 residues. Germline CDR1 is SGHTA and CDR2 is FQGNSA. V lost 3 bases and J lost 6, with 13 bases in between. The CDR3 DNA reads as TGTGCCAGCAGCTTGGAGGGCCTCGTGGATACGCAGTATTTT. Its translation is CASSLEGLVDTQYF.

CDR3 sequence reads: CASSLGNEQFF. CDR3 nucleotides: TGTGCCAGCAGTCTAGGAAATGAGCAGTTCTTC. This chain joins TRBV6-5 and TRBJ2-1; D is unclear. The ends were cut back, 5 bases at V and 7 bases at J, with 6 bases in the middle. CDR1 and CDR2 from the germline V gene are MNHEY and SVGAGI. This CDR3 contains 11 residues.

The chain couples TRBV6-6 to TRBJ2-7; D is undetermined. Germline V gene data show CDR1 as MNHNY and CDR2 as SVGAGI (reference sequence). V gave up 7 bases and J gave up 3 bases, with 10 bases separating them. The CDR3 totals 12 residues. The CDR3 nucleotides are TGTGCCAGCACGGAGCCAAACTACGAGCAGTACTTC. As protein: CASTEPNYEQYF.

This chain uses TRBV6-1 with TRBJ2-7; tentative D call: TRBD2 (6 bases). V dropped 4 bases and J dropped 4 bases, with 17 bases sitting between them. This CDR3 contains 15 residues. Germline V lookup: CDR1 MNHNS, CDR2 SASEGT. Here the CDR3 DNA reads TGTGCCAGCAGTGCCGGGACTCTAGGGAGTTACGAGCAGTACTTC. Protein product: CASSAGTLGSYEQYF.

The chain links TRBV25-1 to TRBJ2-7, with TRBD1 as a possible D gene (5 bases). Germline lookup yields CDR1 MGHDK and CDR2 SYGVNS. This CDR3 is 12 amino acids long. Deletions cut 6 bases from V and 3 bases from J, with 9 bases between. CDR3 in amino acids: CASSRDSYEQYF. The CDR3 DNA reads TGTGCCAGCAGCCGAGACAGCTACGAGCAGTACTTC.

V gene TRBV12-5 combines with J gene TRBJ1-5, with D unclear. The CDR3 loop spans 12 amino acids. With 7 bases removed from V and 6 bases from J, the gap between germline ends came to 10 bases. Per germline, CDR1 LGHNT and CDR2 FRNRAP. DNA of the CDR3: TGTGCTAGTGCTCTTGGCACTCAGCCCCAGCATTTT. As protein: CASALGTQPQHF.

This chain uses TRBV11-3 with TRBJ1-4; 7 nucleotides agree with TRBD1. The CDR3 is made up of 17 amino acids. Losses at the gene ends were 5 bases for V and 3 bases for J; bases not matched to a gene: 12. Germline V gene sequence: CDR1 SGHNT, CDR2 YENEEA. This CDR3 reads CASSHRQGEEANEKLFF. The CDR3 bases are TGTGCCAGCAGCCATAGACAGGGAGAGGAAGCTAATGAAAAACTGTTTTTT.

Only one count was recorded for this clone. The J gene is TRBJ2-3, the V gene TRBV29-1; 7 bases map to TRBD1. After removal of 4 bases from V and 0 bases from J, the junction contained 7 bases not matched to a gene. Germline V gene data show CDR1 as SQVTM and CDR2 as ANQGSEA. There are 15 residues in the CDR3. Here the CDR3 DNA reads TGCAGCGTTGCCGGGACAGTCCATAGCACAGATACGCAGTATTTT. Its translation is CSVAGTVHSTDTQYF.

The rearrangement uses TRBV28 and TRBJ2-1, with TRBD2 matching over 9 bases. Germline CDR1 and CDR2: MDHEN and SYDVKM. V shed 5 bases, J shed 6 bases, and the junction held 11 bases outside the gene matches. The CDR3 runs 16 residues. CDR3 sequence: CASSGGPGLASNEQFF. CDR3 coding DNA: TGTGCCAGCAGTGGGGGACCGGGACTAGCCAGCAATGAGCAGTTCTTC.

Remarks on this clone: The germline gene is not matched at one end of the junction; a read error may be the cause. V usage is TRBV7-7 and J usage is TRBJ1-5; TRBD1 might be the D (6 bases). Germline CDR1 and CDR2: SSHAT and FNYEAQ (reference sequence). This CDR3 region has 18 residues. This CDR3 reads CASSLTAGVGASNQPQHF. CDR3 nucleotides: TGTGCTAGCAGCTTAACGGCAGGGGTTGGAGCAAGCAATCAGCCCCAGCATTTT.

The chain is built from TRBV15 and TRBJ1-2; D not resolved. The CDR3 runs to 14 residues. Trimming pared 1 base from V and 4 bases from J, leaving 10 bases between. CDR1 and CDR2 (germline): LNHNV, YYDKDF (reference sequence). In nucleotides, the CDR3 is TGTGCCACCAGCAGAGGGTCAGAAGTCTATGGCTACACCTTC. Protein sequence: CATSRGSEVYGYTF.

The chain joins TRBV4-2 to TRBJ2-7; 11 bases line up with TRBD2. V lost 0 bases to trimming and J lost 2 bases; unmatched junction nucleotides: 9. The CDR3 runs 18 residues. Germline V gene sequence: CDR1 LGHNA, CDR2 YNFKEQ. Here the CDR3 DNA reads TGTGCCAGCAGCCAAGATGCACTAGCGGGAGAAGGCCCCTACGAGCAGTACTTC. It codes for CASSQDALAGEGPYEQYF.

The CDR3 here is CASSWGQGNTEAFF. The CDR3 DNA sequence: TGCGCCAGCAGTTGGGGACAGGGGAACACTGAAGCTTTCTTT. V usage is TRBV5-1 and J usage is TRBJ1-1; 9 bases are shared with TRBD1. This CDR3 is 14 amino acids long. J lost 1 base, V lost 5 bases, and 3 bases had no gene match. Germline CDR1 is SGHRS and CDR2 is YFSETQ.

V and J are TRBV28 and TRBJ1-5; the D gene is possibly TRBD1 (6 bases). This CDR3 contains 15 residues. Germline values: CDR1 MDHEN, CDR2 SYDVKM. V was clipped by 7 bases and J by 7 bases, with 20 bases between them. CDR3 coding DNA: TGTGCCAGCACTATTTTAAGGGGACAATCCCAGCCCCAGCATTTT. Protein product: CASTILRGQSQPQHF. Using reference TRBV28 and TRBJ1-5 for the parts outside the CDR3, the full variable domain is DVKVTQSSRYLVKRTGEKVFLECVQDMDHENMFWYRQDPGLGLRLIYFSYDVKMKEKGDIPEGYSVSREKKERFSLILESASTNQTSMYLCASTILRGQSQPQHFGDGTRLSIL.

The V call is TRBV4-1, the J call TRBJ2-1; TRBD2 might be the D (7 bases). The CDR3 spans 14 residues. CDR1 and CDR2 (germline): MGHRA, YSYEKL. V was shortened by 2 bases and J by 8 bases, with 13 bases between the two germline ends. The CDR3 reads CASSQRRGGYEQFF. The DNA of the CDR3 is TGCGCCAGCAGCCAAAGAAGGGGGGGGTATGAGCAGTTCTTC.

The CDR3 nucleotides read TGTGCCACCTCGAGGCGGGGAGAGAGCACTGAAGCTTTCTTT. This encodes CATSRRGESTEAFF. This chain links TRBV19 with TRBJ1-1, with no clear D. Looked up from germline, CDR1 is LNHDA and CDR2 is SQIVND (reference sequence). The CDR3 is made up of 14 amino acids. V was pared by 10 bases and J by 4 bases, with 19 bases between.

This chain connects TRBV20-1 to TRBJ2-1; no definite D call. The germline CDR1 and CDR2 sequences are DFQATT and SNEGSKA (reference sequence). With 4 bases removed from V and 7 bases from J, the gap between germline ends came to 5 bases. The CDR3 contains 10 residues. CDR3 residues: CSATSNEQFF. The CDR3 DNA is TGCAGTGCTACATCAAATGAGCAGTTCTTC.

The CDR3 DNA is TGTGCCAGTATGCTCCCGGGAAGAAGTAATGAGCAGTTCTTC. Its translation is CASMLPGRSNEQFF. The rearrangement links TRBV19 to TRBJ2-1, with a weak D call TRBD2 (5 bases). In germline, CDR1 is LNHDA, CDR2 SQIVND (reference sequence). This CDR3 is built from 14 residues. V was cut by 7 bases and J by 7 bases, with 17 bases left in between.

The chain links TRBV2 to TRBJ2-7; D might be TRBD1 (6 bases). The CDR3 length is 14 residues. Germline V CDR1 and CDR2: SNHLY, FYNNEI. V lost 2 bases, J lost 6 bases, and 14 bases lay in between. The chain's CDR3 is CASSERDIGSEQYF. CDR3 DNA: TGTGCCAGCAGTGAAAGGGACATAGGTTCCGAGCAGTACTTC.

This clone was picked up one time. The V gene is TRBV5-1, the J gene TRBJ2-2; TRBD1 is a possible D gene (7 bases). There are 15 residues in the CDR3. Germline V gene data show CDR1 as SGHRS and CDR2 as YFSETQ. With 6 bases removed from V and 3 bases from J, the gap between germline ends came to 15 bases. CDR3 nucleotide sequence: TGCGCCAGCATCCAGGGGGGACTTGACACCGGGGAGCTGTTTTTT. Its translation: CASIQGGLDTGELFF.

The chain links TRBV4-3 to TRBJ2-3, with 9 positions matching TRBD2. Trimming removed 3 bases from V and 3 bases from J; junction bases left unmatched: 4. This CDR3 comprises 15 residues. Germline-derived CDR1 and CDR2 are LGHNA and YSLEER. CDR3 sequence reads: CASSHVSGRTDTQYF. CDR3 sequence (DNA): TGCGCCAGCAGCCATGTTAGCGGGAGAACAGATACGCAGTATTTT.

The CDR3 region is CASSQDNGYGYTF. For the CDR3, the DNA is TGCGCCAGCAGCCAAGACAACGGGTATGGCTACACCTTC. This chain joins TRBV4-1 and TRBJ1-2, with no clear D. V dropped 0 bases and J dropped 5 bases, with 7 bases sitting between them. The CDR3 loop spans 13 amino acids. In germline, CDR1 is MGHRA, CDR2 YSYEKL.